This TCR beta chain was identified in a study of T cells in Graves' hyperthyroidism and ophthalmopathy. The CDR3 regions of TCR beta were amplified from RNA transcripts. The HTBI primer set served for first-round RT-PCR of the TCR CDR3. TCRdb reanalysed the multiplex PCR reads using MiXCR and keeps one entry per CDR3 protein. Counted here are about 770,000 distinct CDR3 sequences, over 15% occurring once; the ten biggest clones make up over 15%. Germline CDR1 SNHLY, CDR2 FYNNEI. The CDR3 consists of 15 residues. After removal of 6 bases from V and 8 bases from J, the junction contained 5 bases not matched to a gene. The study's findings and limits: Blood shared most expanded thyroid clonotypes above 0.001.

About this clonotype itself: What it binds is unknown.

This TCR derives from a woman aged 45-65 years with Graves' hyperthyroidism that later progressed to Graves' ophthalmopathy. Sequencing used blood. The chain has TRBV2 and TRBJ2-1; TRBD2 agrees at 15 bases. CDR3 sequence: CASRRTSGGAYEQFF. In DNA, the CDR3 is TGTGCCAGCAGGAGGACTAGCGGGGGGGCATATGAGCAGTTCTTC.